In its sample, the clone carrying this T cell receptor beta chain was seen a few times. This sample is drawn from a study of T cells in Graves' hyperthyroidism and ophthalmopathy. Per germline, CDR1 SGHDN and CDR2 FVKESK. The CDR3 length is 15 residues. V was cut by 0 bases and J by 4 bases, with 13 bases left in between. The investigators amplified TCR beta CDR3 regions from RNA transcripts. The TCR CDR3 first-round RT-PCR relied on the HTBI primer set. TCRdb processed the multiplex PCR reads anew with MiXCR; each CDR3 protein has one entry. Altogether about half a million distinct CDR3 sequences are present, 15% to 20% being singletons, with the ten largest covering 25% to 35%.

This chain links TRBV14 with TRBJ2-7; D is possibly TRBD1 (5 bases). The sample taken for sequencing was blood. The sequence was obtained from a woman aged 25 to 39 with Graves' ophthalmopathy. CDR3 loop: CASSQEPGNGYEQYF. The CDR3 nucleotides are TGTGCCAGCAGCCAAGAGCCAGGGAATGGGTACGAGCAGTACTTC.